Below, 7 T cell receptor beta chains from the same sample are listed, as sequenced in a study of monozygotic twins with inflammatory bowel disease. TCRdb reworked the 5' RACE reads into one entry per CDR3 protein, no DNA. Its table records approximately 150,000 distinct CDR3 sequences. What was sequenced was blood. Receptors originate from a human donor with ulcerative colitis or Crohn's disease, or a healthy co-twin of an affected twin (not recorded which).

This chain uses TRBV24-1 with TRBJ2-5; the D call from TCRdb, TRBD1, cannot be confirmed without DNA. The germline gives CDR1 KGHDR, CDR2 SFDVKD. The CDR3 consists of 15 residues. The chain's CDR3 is CATSDLRQGQETQYF.

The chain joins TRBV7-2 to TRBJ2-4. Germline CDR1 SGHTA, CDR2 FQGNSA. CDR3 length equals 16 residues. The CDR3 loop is CASSLVGKLAKNIQYF.

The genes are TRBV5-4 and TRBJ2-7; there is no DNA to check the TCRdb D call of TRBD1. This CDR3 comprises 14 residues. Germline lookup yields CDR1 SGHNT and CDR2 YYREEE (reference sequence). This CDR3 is CASSGATGVYEQYF.

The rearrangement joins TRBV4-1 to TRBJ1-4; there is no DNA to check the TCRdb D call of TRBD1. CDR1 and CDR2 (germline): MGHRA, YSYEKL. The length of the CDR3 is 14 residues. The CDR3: CASSPRTGLEKLFF.

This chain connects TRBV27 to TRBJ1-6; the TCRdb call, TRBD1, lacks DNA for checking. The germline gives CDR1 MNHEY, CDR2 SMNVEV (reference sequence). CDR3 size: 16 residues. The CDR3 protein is CASMPLGDSYNSPLHF.

This CDR3 reads CSARGPKINTEAFF. V and J are TRBV20-1 and TRBJ1-1. The CDR3 is 14 residues long. Germline V gives CDR1 DFQATT, CDR2 SNEGSKA (reference sequence).

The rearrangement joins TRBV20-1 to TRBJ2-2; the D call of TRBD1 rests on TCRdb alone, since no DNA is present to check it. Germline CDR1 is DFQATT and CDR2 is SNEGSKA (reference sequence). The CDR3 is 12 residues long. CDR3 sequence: CSAVLGAGELFF.